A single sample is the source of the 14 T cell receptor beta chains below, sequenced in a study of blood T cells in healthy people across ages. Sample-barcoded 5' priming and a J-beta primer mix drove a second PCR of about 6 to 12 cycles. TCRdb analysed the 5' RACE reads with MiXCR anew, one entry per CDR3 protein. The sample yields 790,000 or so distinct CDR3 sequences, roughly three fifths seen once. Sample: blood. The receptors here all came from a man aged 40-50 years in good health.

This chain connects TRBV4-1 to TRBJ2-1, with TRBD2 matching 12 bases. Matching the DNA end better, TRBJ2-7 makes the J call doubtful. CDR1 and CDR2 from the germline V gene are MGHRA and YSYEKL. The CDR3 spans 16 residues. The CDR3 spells CASSQETSGRYNEQYF. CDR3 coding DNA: TGCGCCAGCAGCCAAGAAACTAGCGGGAGGTACAATGAGCAGTACTTC.

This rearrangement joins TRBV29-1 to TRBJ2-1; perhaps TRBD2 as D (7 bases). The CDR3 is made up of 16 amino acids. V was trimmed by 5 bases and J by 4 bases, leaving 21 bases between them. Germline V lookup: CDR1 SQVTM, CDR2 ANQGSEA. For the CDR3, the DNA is TGCAGCGTTCCGGGGGCTAGCGGTCTCCGGTACAATGAGCAGTTCTTC. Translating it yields CSVPGASGLRYNEQFF.

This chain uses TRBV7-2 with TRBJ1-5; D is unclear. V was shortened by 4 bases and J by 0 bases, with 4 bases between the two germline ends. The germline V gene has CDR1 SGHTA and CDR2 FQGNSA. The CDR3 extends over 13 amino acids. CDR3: CASSSDSNQPQHF. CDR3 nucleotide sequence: TGTGCCAGCAGCTCAGATAGCAATCAGCCCCAGCATTTT. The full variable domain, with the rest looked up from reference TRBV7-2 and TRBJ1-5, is GAGVSQSPSNKVTEKGKDVELRCDPISGHTALYWYRQSLGQGLEFLIYFQGNSAPDKSGLPSDRFSAERTGGSVSTLTIQRTQQEDSAVYLCASSSDSNQPQHFGDGTRLSIL.

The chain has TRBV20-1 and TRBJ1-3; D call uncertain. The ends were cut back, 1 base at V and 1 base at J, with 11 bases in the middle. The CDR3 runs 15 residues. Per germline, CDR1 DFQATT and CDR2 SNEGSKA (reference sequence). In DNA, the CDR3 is TGCAGTGCTAGAGGTGTAGGGCCTTCTGGAAACACCATATATTTT. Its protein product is CSARGVGPSGNTIYF.

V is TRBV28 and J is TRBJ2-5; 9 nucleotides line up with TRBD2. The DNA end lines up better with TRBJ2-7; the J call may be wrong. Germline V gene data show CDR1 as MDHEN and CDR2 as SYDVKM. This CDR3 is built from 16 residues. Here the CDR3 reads CASTRGLALRSYEQYF. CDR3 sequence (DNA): TGTGCCAGCACCCGGGGACTAGCCCTACGGAGCTACGAGCAGTACTTC.

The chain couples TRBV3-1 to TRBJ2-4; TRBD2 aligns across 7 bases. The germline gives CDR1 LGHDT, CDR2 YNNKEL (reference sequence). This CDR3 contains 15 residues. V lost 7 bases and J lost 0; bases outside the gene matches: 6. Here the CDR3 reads CASTLAGAAKNIQYF. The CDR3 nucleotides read TGTGCCAGCACCCTGGCGGGAGCAGCCAAAAACATTCAGTACTTC.

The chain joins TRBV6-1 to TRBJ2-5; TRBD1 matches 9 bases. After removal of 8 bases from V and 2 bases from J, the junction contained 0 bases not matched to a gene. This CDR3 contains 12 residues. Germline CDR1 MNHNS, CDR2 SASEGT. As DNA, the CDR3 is TGTGCCAGCGGGACAGGGCAAGAGACCCAGTACTTC. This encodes CASGTGQETQYF.

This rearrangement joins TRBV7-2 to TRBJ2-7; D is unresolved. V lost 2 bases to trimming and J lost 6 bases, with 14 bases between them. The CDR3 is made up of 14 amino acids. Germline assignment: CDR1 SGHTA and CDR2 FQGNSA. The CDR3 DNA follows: TGTGCCAGCAGCTTAATGCAGCCGAGAGTCGAGCAGTACTTC. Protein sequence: CASSLMQPRVEQYF. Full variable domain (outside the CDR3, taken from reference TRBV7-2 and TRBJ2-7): GAGVSQSPSNKVTEKGKDVELRCDPISGHTALYWYRQSLGQGLEFLIYFQGNSAPDKSGLPSDRFSAERTGGSVSTLTIQRTQQEDSAVYLCASSLMQPRVEQYFGPGTRLTVT.

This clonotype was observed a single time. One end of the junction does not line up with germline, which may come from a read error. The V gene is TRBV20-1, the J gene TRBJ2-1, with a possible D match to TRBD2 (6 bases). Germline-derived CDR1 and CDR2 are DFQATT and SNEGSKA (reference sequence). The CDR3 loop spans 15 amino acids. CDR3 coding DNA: TGCAGTGCAGGGTTTTGGGACGGAGGGCACAACGAGCAGTTCTTC. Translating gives CSAGFWDGGHNEQFF.

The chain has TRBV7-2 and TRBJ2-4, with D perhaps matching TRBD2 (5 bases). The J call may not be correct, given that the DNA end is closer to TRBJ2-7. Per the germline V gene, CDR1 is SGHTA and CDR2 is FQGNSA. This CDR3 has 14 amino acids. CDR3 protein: CASSRIDGAYEQYF. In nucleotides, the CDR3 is TGTGCCAGCAGCCGCATCGACGGGGCCTACGAGCAGTACTTC.

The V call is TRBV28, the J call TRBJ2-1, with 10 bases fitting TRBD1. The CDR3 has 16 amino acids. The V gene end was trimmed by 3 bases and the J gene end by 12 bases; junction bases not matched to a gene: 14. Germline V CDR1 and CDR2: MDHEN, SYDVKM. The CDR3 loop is CASSLSGTGVVQVQFF. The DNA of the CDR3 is TGTGCCAGCAGTTTGTCCGGGACAGGGGTTGTTCAGGTGCAGTTCTTC.

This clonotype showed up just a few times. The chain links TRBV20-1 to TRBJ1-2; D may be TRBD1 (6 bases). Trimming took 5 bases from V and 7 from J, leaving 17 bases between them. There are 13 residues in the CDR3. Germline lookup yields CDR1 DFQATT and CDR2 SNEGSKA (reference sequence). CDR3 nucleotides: TGCAGTGCTCAGGGTCAGGGGAGCGTTGGCTACACCTTC. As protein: CSAQGQGSVGYTF.

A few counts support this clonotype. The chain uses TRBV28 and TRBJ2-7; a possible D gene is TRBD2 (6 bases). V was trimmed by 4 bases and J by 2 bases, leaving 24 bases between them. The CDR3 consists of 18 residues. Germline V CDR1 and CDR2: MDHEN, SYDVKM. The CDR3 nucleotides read TGTGCCAGCAGTTCGGAGTACCGACAGCGGGCCGGAGCCTACGAGCAGTACTTC. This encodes CASSSEYRQRAGAYEQYF.

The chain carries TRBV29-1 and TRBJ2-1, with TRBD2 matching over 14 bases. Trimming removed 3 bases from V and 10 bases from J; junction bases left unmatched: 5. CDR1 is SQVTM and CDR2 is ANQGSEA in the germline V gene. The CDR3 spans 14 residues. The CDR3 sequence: CSVEGLAGAEEQFF. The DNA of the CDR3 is TGCAGCGTTGAGGGACTAGCGGGAGCCGAAGAGCAGTTCTTC.